This TCR beta chain was documented in a study of post-analysis software for immune sequencing data. Study details: The cohort encompassed relapsing-remitting, secondary progressive and progressive-relapsing multiple sclerosis disease courses.

Libraries were made from TCR beta cDNA, and they carried unique molecular identifiers. Each batch of about 0.95 to 10 million T cells produced 490,000 or so cDNA molecules. TCRdb redid the calling of the PCR reads with MiXCR, one entry per CDR3 protein. The table has 700,000 to 900,000 distinct CDR3 sequences, about 45% seen once. Comments on this clonotype: No antigen is known for it.

CDR1 and CDR2 (germline): SGHRS, YFSETQ. This CDR3 has 12 residues. V shed 4 bases and J shed 13 bases, with 15 bases lying between them. The study, taken as a whole, reports: There were a few TRBV segments more frequent in patients than controls, and TRBV5-6, TRBV5-1 and TRBV20-1 were among them. Multiple sclerosis patients had significantly lower normalized Chao1 diversity than controls.

The sample comprised blood. J is TRBJ2-4 and V is TRBV5-1; possibly TRBD1 or TRBD2 for D (6 bases each). The origin of this receptor is a girl between 5 and 17 years old with multiple sclerosis. CDR3 coding DNA: TGCGCCAGCAGCAATCCAGGGGCGGGGCAGTACTTC. Its translation: CASSNPGAGQYF.